The TCR beta chain described here comes from a study of T cells expressing NK-cell markers. For the study at large: Source material for TCR beta repertoires consisted of sorted CD3+CD56+NKG2C+, CD3+CD56+NKG2C- and CD3+CD56-NKG2C+ T cells.

Template switching by 5'RACE with UMIs generated the TCR beta cDNA. TCRdb reprocessed the 5' RACE reads and reports one entry per CDR3 protein, with no DNA. Across hundreds of thousands of distinct CDR3 sequences, the top ten clones capture 4.2% of the sample. Turning to this clonotype: Its target is not known.

The CDR3 has 13 residues. CDR1 is SQVTM and CDR2 is ANQGSEA in the germline V gene. The study's findings and limits: Expanded clones of NKG2C+ T cells had an unclear HCMV specificity. There were a few donors in whom these clonotypes also led the CD3+CD56-NKG2C+ fraction.

Material: blood T cells: a sorted CD56 or NKG2C T cell subset, CD4+ or CD8+ T cells, or bulk PBMC T cells (not recorded which). V usage is TRBV29-1 and J usage is TRBJ1-4. This clonotype was obtained from a woman aged 18 to 75 in good health. The CDR3 loop reads CSVQRGLTEKLFF.